This record concerns one T cell receptor beta chain sequence. Its antigen is currently unknown. The sample contains more than one DNA sequence encoding this CDR3. PCR primers comprised 60 Vbeta and 13 Jbeta primers. Generated by immunoSEQ multiplex PCR, the TCRdb table keeps only in-frame clones and is missing some. The top ten clones hold under 15% of a sample with about 140,000 clones, more than 75% of them seen once. The sample comes from a study of cytomegalovirus exposure and HLA in healthy donors. Broader study findings: Reported results showed that the classifier diagnosed cytomegalovirus status with high specificity and sensitivity. When analyzed later, the rates of TCR association showed variation by HLA locus, with DRB1 the most and HLA-C the fewest.

The CDR3 consists of 14 residues. Trimming cost V 4 bases and J 4 bases, with 16 bases left between them. Looked up from germline, CDR1 is SQVTM and CDR2 is ANQGSEA. The genes are TRBV29-1 and TRBJ2-5, with D possibly matching TRBD2 (6 bases). Sequencing was carried out using PBMCs. This receptor was taken from a woman in her forties in good health and CMV-seronegative. This CDR3 reads CSVGDSGAGETQYF. Written as DNA, the CDR3 is TGCAGCGTTGGTGACTCGGGAGCGGGAGAGACCCAGTACTTC.